Below are 20 T cell receptor beta chains sequenced from a single sample in a study of cytomegalovirus exposure and HLA in healthy donors. PCR employed 60 Vbeta and 13 Jbeta primers. Measured with immunoSEQ multiplex PCR; TCRdb has only the in-frame clones, and not every one. The sample shows under 150,000 clones, 73% of them seen only once. Sequenced sample: PBMCs. The receptors here all came from a human donor in good health.

The chain employs TRBV4-1 and TRBJ1-1; 7 bases match TRBD1. CDR3 length: 15 residues. Unmatched junction bases numbered 4, after V lost 2 bases and J lost 1 base. The germline V gene has CDR1 MGHRA and CDR2 YSYEKL. DNA of the CDR3: TGCGCCAGCAGCCAACGACGGGACAGGAACACTGAAGCTTTCTTT. This encodes CASSQRRDRNTEAFF.

The rearrangement uses TRBV5-6 and TRBJ2-1; D ambiguous. V dropped 0 bases and J dropped 9 bases, with 7 bases sitting between them. The CDR3 runs to 12 residues. The germline V gene encodes CDR1 SGHDT and CDR2 YYEEEE. The CDR3 loop reads CASSLGPFEQFF. CDR3 in DNA: TGTGCCAGCAGCTTGGGGCCGTTTGAGCAGTTCTTC. Full variable domain (missing parts from reference TRBV5-6 and TRBJ2-1): DAGVTQSPTHLIKTRGQQVTLRCSPKSGHDTVSWYQQALGQGPQFIFQYYEEEERQRGNFPDRFSGHQFPNYSSELNVNALLLGDSALYLCASSLGPFEQFFGPGTRLTVL.

This clone was seen a handful of times. The chain links TRBV4-1 to TRBJ2-6, with D maybe TRBD1 (6 bases). CDR1 is MGHRA, CDR2 YSYEKL, per germline. The CDR3 has 15 amino acids. The V and J ends lost 6 bases and 1 base respectively, with 10 bases between them. Here the CDR3 reads CASRGQPSGANVLTF. Written as DNA, the CDR3 is TGCGCCAGCAGAGGACAGCCATCTGGGGCCAACGTCCTGACTTTC.

The rearrangement joins TRBV5-4 to TRBJ2-7, with D tentatively TRBD2 (6 bases). Germline CDR1 SGHNT, CDR2 YYREEE (reference sequence). V was cut by 1 base and J by 1 base, with 6 bases left in between. This CDR3 is 13 amino acids long. Here the CDR3 DNA reads TGTGCCAGCAGCTTGCGGGGGTCCTACGAGCAGTACTTC. Translation gives CASSLRGSYEQYF.

CDR3 nucleotide sequence: TGTGCAAGTCGCTTAGCCCCAGGGGAGAACACTGAAGCTTTCTTT. Translated: CASRLAPGENTEAFF. The gene calls are TRBV12-2 and TRBJ1-1; TRBD1 reflects the table's D call only, with no check against the DNA. TRBV12-2 is reported as a pseudogene. The CDR3 is 15 amino acids.

The rearrangement links TRBV30 to TRBJ2-2; 10 bases are a match to TRBD2. V was pared by 2 bases and J by 6 bases, with 18 bases of the junction left unmatched. CDR1 is GTSNPN and CDR2 is SVGIG in the germline V gene (reference sequence). The CDR3 runs 19 residues. Here the CDR3 DNA reads TGTGCCTGGAGTAGCGGGAGGGCCAATATATATTTTAAGGCCGGGGAGCTGTTTTTT. Translated: CAWSSGRANIYFKAGELFF.

The chain combines TRBV4-2 with TRBJ2-1; 9 bases are shared with TRBD2. The CDR3 sequence is 16 residues long. The junction had 11 bases not matched to a gene; V was cut back by 4 bases and J by 7 bases. CDR1 LGHNA and CDR2 YNFKEQ come from the germline V gene. CDR3 region: CASSPITGREGNEQFF. DNA of the CDR3: TGTGCCAGCAGCCCTATAACCGGGCGGGAGGGGAATGAGCAGTTCTTC.

The chain links TRBV7-9 to TRBJ1-3; weak D call: TRBD1 (5 bases). Germline V gene sequence: CDR1 SEHNR, CDR2 FQNEAQ (reference sequence). CDR3 size: 16 residues. V was clipped by 1 base and J by 3 bases, with 13 bases between them. CDR3 sequence: CASSLGGQGSGNTIYF. CDR3 in DNA: TGTGCCAGCAGCTTAGGTGGTCAGGGTAGTGGAAACACCATATATTTT.

The chain employs TRBV5-1 and TRBJ1-2; TRBD1 matches 7 bases. The V gene end was trimmed by 3 bases and the J gene end by 5 bases; junction bases not matched to a gene: 4. The CDR3 runs to 13 residues. Germline V gene sequence: CDR1 SGHRS, CDR2 YFSETQ. The CDR3 protein is CASSSGGAYGYTF. CDR3 DNA: TGCGCCAGCAGCTCAGGGGGAGCTTATGGCTACACCTTC.

This clone came up a few times. The CDR3, as DNA: TGTGCCAGTAGTGCCCTGGACAGTTACAATCAGCCCCAGCATTTT. It yields the protein CASSALDSYNQPQHF. The chain links TRBV19 to TRBJ1-5, with D maybe TRBD1 (6 bases). Germline V CDR1 and CDR2: LNHDA, SQIVND (reference sequence). V lost 5 bases and J lost 3, with 14 bases in between. The CDR3 runs to 15 residues.

The gene calls are TRBV13 and TRBJ2-5; the D gene is possibly TRBD2 (6 bases). The germline CDR1 and CDR2 sequences are PRHDT and FYEKMQ (reference sequence). This CDR3 comprises 14 residues. V shed 3 bases and J shed 2 bases, with 10 bases lying between them. CDR3: CASSLAAGQETQYF. The CDR3, as DNA: TGTGCCAGCAGCTTGGCGGCGGGGCAAGAGACCCAGTACTTC.

This chain uses TRBV4-2 with TRBJ1-1; TRBD1 matches at 10 bases. V trimming: 1 base; J trimming: 10 bases; junction bases outside the gene matches: 9. This CDR3 has 15 residues. Germline CDR1 LGHNA, CDR2 YNFKEQ. CDR3 in DNA: TGTGCCAGCAGCCAAGCGACAGGGGGCCCATCAGGAGCTTTCTTT. Encoded protein: CASSQATGGPSGAFF.

The gene calls are TRBV11-2 and TRBJ2-7; tentative D call: TRBD2 (6 bases). This CDR3 region has 16 residues. The V end lost 0 bases, the J end lost 0 bases, and 12 bases lay between the germline ends. The germline gives CDR1 SGHAT, CDR2 FQNNGV. CDR3 residues: CASSLETVGGSYEQYF. For the CDR3, the DNA is TGTGCCAGCAGCTTAGAAACAGTCGGGGGCTCCTACGAGCAGTACTTC.

This clone showed up just a few times. This chain uses TRBV7-6 with TRBJ1-1; D remains unclear. Germline CDR1 reads SGHVS; CDR2 reads FNYEAQ. The V end lost 1 base, the J end lost 3 bases, and 12 bases lay between the germline ends. The CDR3 consists of 15 residues. The CDR3 loop is CASSLEAVRDTEAFF. CDR3 sequence (DNA): TGTGCCAGCAGCTTAGAGGCAGTTCGGGACACTGAAGCTTTCTTT.

The chain recombines TRBV20-1 with TRBJ2-1; TRBD2 is a possible D gene (5 bases). The germline V gene has CDR1 DFQATT and CDR2 SNEGSKA (reference sequence). The CDR3 sequence is 11 residues long. V lost 6 bases, J lost 15 bases, and 18 bases lay in between. This chain's CDR3 is CSAAADSRLFF. The CDR3 nucleotides read TGCAGTGCCGCAGCGGACTCTAGGCTGTTCTTC.

V gene TRBV10-3 combines with J gene TRBJ2-5; 10 nucleotides agree with TRBD1. J was trimmed by 4 bases and V by 6 bases; bases with no gene match: 11. CDR3 size: 16 residues. Germline-derived CDR1 and CDR2 are ENHRY and SYGVKD. CDR3 protein: CAISARGTGVLETQYF. In nucleotides, the CDR3 is TGTGCCATCAGCGCGCGAGGGACAGGGGTATTAGAGACCCAGTACTTC.

This clone is a singleton in its sample. J is TRBJ2-7 and V is TRBV27, with 11 bases matching TRBD1. The V and J ends lost 6 bases and 1 base, in that order; junction bases with no gene match: 5. The germline CDR1 and CDR2 sequences are MNHEY and SMNVEV (reference sequence). The CDR3 has 15 residues. The CDR3 DNA is TGTGCCAGCAGCCTCGGGACAGGGGGGTCCTACGAGCAGTACTTC. Translating gives CASSLGTGGSYEQYF.

This clone was seen a few times. This rearrangement joins TRBV7-3 to TRBJ1-1; D is possibly TRBD1 (5 bases). V was pared by 4 bases and J by 1 base, with 7 bases between. Germline values: CDR1 SGHTA, CDR2 FQGTGA. The CDR3 runs 13 residues. This chain's CDR3 is CASSSQENTEAFF. In DNA, the CDR3 is TGTGCCAGCAGCTCACAGGAGAACACTGAAGCTTTCTTT.

The chain is built from TRBV7-2 and TRBJ2-7; D possibly corresponds to TRBD2 (5 bases). The CDR3 is made up of 15 amino acids. Germline V lookup: CDR1 SGHTA, CDR2 FQGNSA. V dropped 3 bases and J dropped 1 base, with 13 bases sitting between them. CDR3 loop: CASSFPGSGSYEQYF. In nucleotides, the CDR3 is TGTGCCAGCAGCTTCCCGGGGAGTGGGTCCTACGAGCAGTACTTC.

The V gene is TRBV19, the J gene TRBJ2-7; possible D gene TRBD2, 6 bases. V dropped 3 bases and J dropped 4 bases, with 19 bases sitting between them. The CDR3 totals 16 residues. Germline assignment: CDR1 LNHDA and CDR2 SQIVND (reference sequence). CDR3 region: CASSMLDSGSGYEQYF. CDR3 nucleotides: TGTGCCAGTAGTATGCTGGATAGCGGCTCTGGATACGAGCAGTACTTC.